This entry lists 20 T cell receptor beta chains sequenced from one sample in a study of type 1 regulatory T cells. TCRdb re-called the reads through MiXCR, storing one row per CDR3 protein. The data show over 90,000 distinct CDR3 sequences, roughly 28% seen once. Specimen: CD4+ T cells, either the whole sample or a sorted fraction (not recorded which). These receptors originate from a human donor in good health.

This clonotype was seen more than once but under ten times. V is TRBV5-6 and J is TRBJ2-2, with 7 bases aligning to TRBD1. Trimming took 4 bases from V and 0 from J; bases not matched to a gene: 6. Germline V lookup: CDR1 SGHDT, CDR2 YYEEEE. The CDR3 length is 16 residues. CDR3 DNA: TGTGCCAGCAGCCTCACGGGACAGTCGAACACCGGGGAGCTGTTTTTT. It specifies CASSLTGQSNTGELFF. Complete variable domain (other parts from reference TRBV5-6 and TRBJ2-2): DAGVTQSPTHLIKTRGQQVTLRCSPKSGHDTVSWYQQALGQGPQFIFQYYEEEERQRGNFPDRFSGHQFPNYSSELNVNALLLGDSALYLCASSLTGQSNTGELFFGEGSRLTVL.

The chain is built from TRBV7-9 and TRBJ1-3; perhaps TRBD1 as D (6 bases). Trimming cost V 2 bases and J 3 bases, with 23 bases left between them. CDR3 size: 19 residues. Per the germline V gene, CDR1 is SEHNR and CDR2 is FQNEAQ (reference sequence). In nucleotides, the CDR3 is TGTGCCAGCAGCTTATTCGGTGGGAACAGGGATTTCAGTGGAAACACCATATATTTT. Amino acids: CASSLFGGNRDFSGNTIYF.

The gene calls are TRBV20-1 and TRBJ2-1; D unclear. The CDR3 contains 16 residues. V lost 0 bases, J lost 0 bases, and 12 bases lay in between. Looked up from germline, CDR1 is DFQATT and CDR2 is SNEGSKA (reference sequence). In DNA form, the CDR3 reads TGCAGTGCTAGAGATTCAACCTCCCGCTCCTACAATGAGCAGTTCTTC. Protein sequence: CSARDSTSRSYNEQFF.

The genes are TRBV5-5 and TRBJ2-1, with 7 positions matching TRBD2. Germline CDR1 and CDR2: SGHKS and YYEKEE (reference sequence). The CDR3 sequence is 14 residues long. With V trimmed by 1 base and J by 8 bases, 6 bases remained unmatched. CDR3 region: CASSLFRGSDEQFF. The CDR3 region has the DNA TGTGCCAGCAGCTTGTTTCGCGGGAGTGATGAGCAGTTCTTC.

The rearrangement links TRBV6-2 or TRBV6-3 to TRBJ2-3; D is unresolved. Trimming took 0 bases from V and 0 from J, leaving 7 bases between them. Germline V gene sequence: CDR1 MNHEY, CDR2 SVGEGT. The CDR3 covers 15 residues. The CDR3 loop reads CASSYSGGSTDTQYF. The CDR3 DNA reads TGTGCCAGCAGTTACTCGGGCGGTAGCACAGATACGCAGTATTTT.

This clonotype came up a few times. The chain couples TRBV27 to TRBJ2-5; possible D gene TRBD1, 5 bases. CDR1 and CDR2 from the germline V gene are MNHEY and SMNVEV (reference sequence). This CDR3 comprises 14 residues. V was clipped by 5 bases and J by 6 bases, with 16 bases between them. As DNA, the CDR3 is TGTGCCAGCAGTCCCCCCCCAGGGTTCAAGACCCAGTACTTC. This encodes CASSPPPGFKTQYF.

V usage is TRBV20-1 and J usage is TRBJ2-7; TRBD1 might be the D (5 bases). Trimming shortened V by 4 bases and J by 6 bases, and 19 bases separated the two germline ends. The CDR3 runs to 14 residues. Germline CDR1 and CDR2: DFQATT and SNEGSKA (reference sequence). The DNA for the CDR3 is TGCAGTGCTAACTCGGTCAGGGCCTTTGGCGAGCAGTACTTC. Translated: CSANSVRAFGEQYF.

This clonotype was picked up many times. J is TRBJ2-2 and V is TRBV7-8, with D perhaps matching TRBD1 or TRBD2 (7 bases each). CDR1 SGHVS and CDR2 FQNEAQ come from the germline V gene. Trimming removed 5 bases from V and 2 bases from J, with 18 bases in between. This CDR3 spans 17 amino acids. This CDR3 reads CASSARRQGLNTGELFF. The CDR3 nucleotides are TGTGCCAGCAGCGCCCGGCGACAGGGACTAAACACCGGGGAGCTGTTTTTT.

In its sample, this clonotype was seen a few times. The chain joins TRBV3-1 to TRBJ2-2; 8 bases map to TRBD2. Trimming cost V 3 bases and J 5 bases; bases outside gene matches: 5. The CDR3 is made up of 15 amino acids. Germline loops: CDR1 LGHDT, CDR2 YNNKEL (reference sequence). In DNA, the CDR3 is TGTGCCAGCAGCCAGAGCGGGAGAGGGACCGGGGAGCTGTTTTTT. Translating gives CASSQSGRGTGELFF. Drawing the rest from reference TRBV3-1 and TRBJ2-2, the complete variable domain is DTAVSQTPKYLVTQMGNDKSIKCEQNLGHDTMYWYKQDSKKFLKIMFSYNNKELIINETVPNRFSPKSPDKAHLNLHINSLELGDSAVYFCASSQSGRGTGELFFGEGSRLTVL.

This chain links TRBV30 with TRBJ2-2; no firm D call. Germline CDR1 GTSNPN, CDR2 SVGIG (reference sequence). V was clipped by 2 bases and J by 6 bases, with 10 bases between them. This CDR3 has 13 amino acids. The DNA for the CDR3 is TGTGCCTGGAGTAGTACGTCCTCCGGGGAGCTGTTTTTT. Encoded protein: CAWSSTSSGELFF.

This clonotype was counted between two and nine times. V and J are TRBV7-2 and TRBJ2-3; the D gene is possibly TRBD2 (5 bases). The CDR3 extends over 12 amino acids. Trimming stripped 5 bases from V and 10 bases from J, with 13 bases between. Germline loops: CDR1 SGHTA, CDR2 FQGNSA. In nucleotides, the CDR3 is TGTGCCAGCAGCAGGATTCGCGGGTCGCAGTATTTT. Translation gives CASSRIRGSQYF.

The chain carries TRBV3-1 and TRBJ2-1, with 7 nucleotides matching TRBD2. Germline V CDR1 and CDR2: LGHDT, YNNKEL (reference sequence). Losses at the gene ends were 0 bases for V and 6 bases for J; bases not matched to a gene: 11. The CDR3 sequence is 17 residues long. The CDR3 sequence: CASSQELSTGGANEQFF. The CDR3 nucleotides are TGTGCCAGCAGCCAAGAACTTTCGACGGGGGGAGCCAATGAGCAGTTCTTC.

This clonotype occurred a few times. The CDR3 nucleotides read TGTGCCAGCATGCAGGGCCCGAACACCGGGGAGCTGTTTTTT. Its translation: CASMQGPNTGELFF. J is TRBJ2-2 and V is TRBV3-1; weak D call: TRBD1 (5 bases). Trimming removed 7 bases from V and 0 bases from J, with 9 bases in between. Germline V lookup: CDR1 LGHDT, CDR2 YNNKEL (reference sequence). The CDR3 is made up of 14 amino acids.

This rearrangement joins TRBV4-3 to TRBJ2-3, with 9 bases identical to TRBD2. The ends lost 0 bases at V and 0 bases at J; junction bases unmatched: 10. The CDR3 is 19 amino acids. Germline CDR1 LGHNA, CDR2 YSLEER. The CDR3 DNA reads TGCGCCAGCAGCCAAGAGTTAGTTGCGGGAGGGGCTAGCACAGATACGCAGTATTTT. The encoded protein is CASSQELVAGGASTDTQYF.

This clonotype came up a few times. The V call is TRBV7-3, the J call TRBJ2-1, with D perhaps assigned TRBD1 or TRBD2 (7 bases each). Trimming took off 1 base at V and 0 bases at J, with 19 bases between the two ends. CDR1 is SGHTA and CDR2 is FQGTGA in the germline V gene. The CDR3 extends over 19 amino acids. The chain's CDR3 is CASSLSGGGEGASYNEQFF. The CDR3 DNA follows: TGTGCCAGCAGCTTAAGTGGCGGGGGTGAGGGGGCCTCCTACAATGAGCAGTTCTTC.

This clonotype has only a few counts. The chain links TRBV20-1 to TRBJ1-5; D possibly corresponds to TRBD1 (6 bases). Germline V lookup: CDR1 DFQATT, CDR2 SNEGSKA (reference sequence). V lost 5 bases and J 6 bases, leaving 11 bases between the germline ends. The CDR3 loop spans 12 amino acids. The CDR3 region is CSAEGGSQPQHF. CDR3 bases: TGCAGTGCTGAGGGGGGTAGTCAGCCCCAGCATTTT.

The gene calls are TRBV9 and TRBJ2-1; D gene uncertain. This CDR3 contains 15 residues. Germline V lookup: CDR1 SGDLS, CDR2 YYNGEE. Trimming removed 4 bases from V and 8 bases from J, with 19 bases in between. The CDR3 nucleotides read TGTGCCAGCAGCAGTAACCCAAGGCGGACGTATGAGCAGTTCTTC. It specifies CASSSNPRRTYEQFF.

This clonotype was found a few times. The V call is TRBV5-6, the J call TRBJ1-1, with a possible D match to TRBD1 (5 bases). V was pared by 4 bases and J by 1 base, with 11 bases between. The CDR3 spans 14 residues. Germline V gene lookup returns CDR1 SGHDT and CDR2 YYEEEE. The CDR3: CASSDPGPNTEAFF. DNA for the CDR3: TGTGCCAGCAGCGACCCGGGACCGAACACTGAAGCTTTCTTT.

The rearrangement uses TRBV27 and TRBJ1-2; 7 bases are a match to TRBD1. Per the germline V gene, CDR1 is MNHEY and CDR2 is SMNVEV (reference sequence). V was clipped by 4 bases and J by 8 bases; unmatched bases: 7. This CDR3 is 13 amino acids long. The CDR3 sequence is CASSSLDRDGYTF. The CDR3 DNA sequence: TGTGCCAGCAGTTCCCTCGACAGGGACGGCTACACCTTC.

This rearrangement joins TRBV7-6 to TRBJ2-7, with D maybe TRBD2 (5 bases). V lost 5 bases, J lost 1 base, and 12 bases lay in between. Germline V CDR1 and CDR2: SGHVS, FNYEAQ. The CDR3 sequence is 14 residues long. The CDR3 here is CASSPGRGSYEQYF. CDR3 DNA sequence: TGTGCCAGCAGCCCAGGACGGGGATCCTACGAGCAGTACTTC.